The 20 T cell receptor beta chains below were found in one sample sequenced in a study of identical twins. TCRdb redid the calling of the 5' RACE reads with MiXCR, one entry per CDR3 protein. The sample has a few hundred thousand distinct CDR3 sequences; over 9% are singletons. These data were likewise used in another study, on yellow fever vaccine responses in identical twins.

Sequenced sample: CD8+ T cells sorted from blood. The receptors derive from a woman aged 18-29 years in good health.

This clonotype appeared many times. The chain uses TRBV3-1 and TRBJ2-1; the D gene is possibly TRBD2 (6 bases). Per the germline V gene, CDR1 is LGHDT and CDR2 is YNNKEL (reference sequence). The V gene lost 0 bases and the J gene lost 4 bases, with 10 bases spanning the gap. The CDR3 covers 15 residues. The CDR3 loop reads CASSQDPGLYNEQFF. CDR3 sequence (DNA): TGTGCCAGCAGCCAAGACCCGGGACTTTACAATGAGCAGTTCTTC.

Concerning this clonotype: Because the CDR3 is missing its conserved closing phenylalanine or tryptophan, this is likely a read error. The chain couples TRBV6-4 to TRBJ2-1, with D possibly TRBD2 on 6 matching bases. V was clipped by 2 bases and J by 5 bases, with 13 bases between them. This CDR3 spans 15 amino acids. Germline CDR1 and CDR2: MRHNA and SNTAGT. The CDR3 loop reads CASSDRAGGNNEQFS. CDR3 nucleotides: TGTGCCAGCAGTGACAGGGCTGGGGGGAACAATGAGCAGTTCTCC.

V gene TRBV28 combines with J gene TRBJ2-2, with D tentatively TRBD1 (6 bases). This CDR3 region has 16 residues. Germline V gene data show CDR1 as MDHEN and CDR2 as SYDVKM. V dropped 3 bases and J dropped 3 bases, with 14 bases sitting between them. CDR3 sequence reads: CASSLTVGTYTGELFF. The CDR3 region has the DNA TGTGCCAGCAGTTTGACGGTCGGGACATACACCGGGGAGCTGTTTTTT.

This clonotype was seen a handful of times. This chain uses TRBV7-9 with TRBJ2-1, with 9 positions matching TRBD1. Trimming removed 1 base from V and 5 bases from J; junction bases left unmatched: 9. The CDR3 totals 17 residues. Germline assignment: CDR1 SEHNR and CDR2 FQNEAQ (reference sequence). The CDR3 protein is CASSLGDWTGENNEQFF. CDR3 nucleotides: TGTGCCAGCAGCTTAGGGGACTGGACAGGGGAAAACAATGAGCAGTTCTTC.

The CDR3 coding sequence is TGTGCCAGCAGCTTAGTCAGCAGTGAGGACAGTGAGCAGTTCTTC. Protein: CASSLVSSEDSEQFF. The chain joins TRBV7-8 to TRBJ2-1; perhaps TRBD1 as D (6 bases). The CDR3 totals 15 residues. Trimming removed 1 base from V and 9 bases from J, with 16 bases in between. The germline V gene encodes CDR1 SGHVS and CDR2 FQNEAQ.

This clonotype was observed a handful of times. The chain recombines TRBV27 with TRBJ2-5; the match to TRBD1 covers 8 bases. This CDR3 region has 13 residues. V lost 4 bases, J lost 7 bases, and 5 bases stayed unmatched. Germline loops: CDR1 MNHEY, CDR2 SMNVEV (reference sequence). The CDR3 spells CASSSTGGATQYF. CDR3 DNA sequence: TGTGCCAGCAGTTCCACAGGGGGAGCGACCCAGTACTTC.

There are a few counts of this clonotype. The chain employs TRBV27 and TRBJ2-2; 9 nucleotides line up with TRBD2. CDR1 and CDR2 from the germline V gene are MNHEY and SMNVEV (reference sequence). V gave up 7 bases and J gave up 6 bases; unmatched junction bases: 9. This CDR3 is 15 amino acids long. The CDR3 is CASTPAGGPAGELFF. CDR3 nucleotides: TGTGCCAGCACCCCAGCGGGAGGCCCGGCCGGGGAGCTGTTTTTT.

The rearrangement joins TRBV3-1 to TRBJ2-2; D unclear. CDR1 and CDR2 from the germline V gene are LGHDT and YNNKEL (reference sequence). Trimming removed 3 bases at V and 6 bases at J, with 14 bases between. This CDR3 region has 15 residues. The CDR3 sequence: CASSQVMGTPGELFF. Written as DNA, the CDR3 is TGTGCCAGCAGCCAGGTCATGGGAACCCCCGGGGAGCTGTTTTTT.

This clonotype was seen a few times. This rearrangement joins TRBV12-3 or TRBV12-4 to TRBJ1-5; TRBD1 aligns across 9 bases. Trimming cost V 4 bases and J 5 bases; bases outside gene matches: 3. CDR3 length equals 14 residues. The CDR3 protein is CASSSGTGYQPQHF. CDR3 coding DNA: TGTGCCAGCAGTTCCGGGACAGGGTATCAGCCCCAGCATTTT.

This clonotype occurred many times. The chain employs TRBV12-3 or TRBV12-4 and TRBJ2-1; TRBD2 agrees at 7 bases. The V segment lost 8 bases and the J segment 8 bases; nucleotides outside the gene matches: 9. The CDR3 has 13 residues. The CDR3 protein is CASVGLDGDEQFF. CDR3 DNA sequence: TGTGCCAGCGTCGGACTAGATGGTGATGAGCAGTTCTTC.

The genes are TRBV5-5 and TRBJ2-1; D may be TRBD2 (5 bases). The germline CDR1 and CDR2 sequences are SGHKS and YYEKEE (reference sequence). V gave up 2 bases and J gave up 7 bases, with 13 bases separating them. This CDR3 has 14 amino acids. DNA of the CDR3: TGTGCCAGCAGCTTTAGCGACGGGTGGAATGAGCAGTTCTTC. Its protein is CASSFSDGWNEQFF.

This clonotype has just a few counts. The rearrangement joins TRBV20-1 to TRBJ2-1; 7 nucleotides align to TRBD2. CDR1 is DFQATT, CDR2 SNEGSKA, per germline (reference sequence). The length of the CDR3 is 15 residues. The V segment lost 3 bases and the J segment 2 bases; nucleotides outside the gene matches: 7. CDR3 nucleotides: TGCAGTGCTAGTGGTCTAGCGGTAACCTACAATGAGCAGTTCTTC. Amino acid sequence: CSASGLAVTYNEQFF.

The genes are TRBV24-1 and TRBJ2-1, with TRBD2 matching over 11 bases. V lost 3 bases to trimming and J lost 5 bases; unmatched junction nucleotides: 5. This CDR3 contains 16 residues. The germline CDR1 and CDR2 sequences are KGHDR and SFDVKD. The DNA for the CDR3 is TGTGCCACCAGTGATCCCGGGACTAGCGGCAACAATGAGCAGTTCTTC. It yields the protein CATSDPGTSGNNEQFF.

In this sample, this clonotype turned up many times. The chain joins TRBV12-3 or TRBV12-4 to TRBJ1-1, with D perhaps TRBD1 (5 bases). CDR3 length: 14 residues. V was shortened by 7 bases and J by 0 bases, with 12 bases between the two germline ends. The CDR3 region is CASTLGRMNTEAFF. The CDR3 nucleotides are TGTGCCAGCACCCTGGGGCGGATGAACACTGAAGCTTTCTTT.

This rearrangement joins TRBV15 to TRBJ2-7, with unresolved D. From germline, CDR1 is LNHNV and CDR2 YYDKDF (reference sequence). V lost 5 bases and J 0 bases, leaving 8 bases between the germline ends. The length of the CDR3 is 13 residues. The CDR3 reads CATSWSVSYEQYF. The CDR3 nucleotides read TGTGCCACCAGCTGGTCGGTCTCCTACGAGCAGTACTTC.

In this sample, this clonotype turned up many times. The chain carries TRBV12-3 or TRBV12-4 and TRBJ2-3; D tentatively reads TRBD1 or TRBD2 (5 bases each). Between the trimmed V and J ends, which lost 4 bases and 5 bases, there was a span of 13 bases. The CDR3 is made up of 14 amino acids. In nucleotides, the CDR3 is TGTGCCAGCAGTTCCGGGGCAGATCTAGATACGCAGTATTTT. Protein product: CASSSGADLDTQYF.

This chain links TRBV12-3 or TRBV12-4 with TRBJ1-1, with a weak D call TRBD1 (6 bases). This CDR3 region has 17 residues. V was pared by 2 bases and J by 4 bases, with 20 bases between. CDR3 nucleotide sequence: TGTGCCAGCAGTTTATTGTCGCCGAAAAGGGGGGGCACTGAAGCTTTCTTT. Translating gives CASSLLSPKRGGTEAFF.

The J gene is TRBJ2-7, the V gene TRBV7-9; 9 bases match TRBD2. Trimming took 2 bases from V and 3 from J; bases not matched to a gene: 5. Germline loops: CDR1 SEHNR, CDR2 FQNEAQ (reference sequence). CDR3 size: 15 residues. The CDR3 DNA reads TGTGCCAGCAGCTTACAGCGGGAGGAGAGCTACGAGCAGTACTTC. Translation: CASSLQREESYEQYF. Full variable domain (remainder filled in from reference TRBV7-9 and TRBJ2-7): DTGVSQNPRHKITKRGQNVTFRCDPISEHNRLYWYRQTLGQGPEFLTYFQNEAQLEKSRLLSDRFSAERPKGSFSTLEIQRTEQGDSAMYLCASSLQREESYEQYFGPGTRLTVT.

There are a few counts of this clonotype. The V call is TRBV9, the J call TRBJ1-1, with D possibly being TRBD1 (5 bases). V lost 4 bases, J lost 2 bases, and 12 bases lay in between. Germline-derived CDR1 and CDR2 are SGDLS and YYNGEE. This CDR3 is 14 amino acids long. As DNA, the CDR3 is TGTGCCAGCAGCTCGGAGCAGGGAAACACTGAAGCTTTCTTT. Translating gives CASSSEQGNTEAFF. Full variable domain (outside the CDR3, taken from reference TRBV9 and TRBJ1-1): DSGVTQTPKHLITATGQRVTLRCSPRSGDLSVYWYQQSLDQGLQFLIQYYNGEERAKGNILERFSAQQFPDLHSELNLSSLELGDSALYFCASSSEQGNTEAFFGQGTRLTVV.

The rearrangement uses TRBV9 and TRBJ2-1; TRBD2 agrees at 7 bases. The CDR3 totals 15 residues. V gave up 3 bases and J gave up 1 base; unmatched junction bases: 4. From germline, CDR1 is SGDLS and CDR2 YYNGEE. CDR3 coding DNA: TGTGCCAGCAGCGAAGCGGGAACTTCCTACAATGAGCAGTTCTTC. Protein sequence: CASSEAGTSYNEQFF. Full variable domain (remainder filled in from reference TRBV9 and TRBJ2-1): DSGVTQTPKHLITATGQRVTLRCSPRSGDLSVYWYQQSLDQGLQFLIQYYNGEERAKGNILERFSAQQFPDLHSELNLSSLELGDSALYFCASSEAGTSYNEQFFGPGTRLTVL.